A single T cell receptor (beta chain) is shown here with its context. This clone has just a few counts. This receptor's antigen is unknown. Nothing much larger sits one base from this clone, and base qualities are not available. According to the germline V gene, CDR1 reads SGHTA and CDR2 reads FQGTGA. The V and J ends are trimmed by 11 bases and 8 bases, leaving 13 bases between them. Including cysteine and phenylalanine, the CDR3 has 11 amino acids. The only DNA kept is the CDR3, 33 bases in frame from the first base. This record belongs to a study of beta chain features in type 1 diabetes (dated by TCRdb to the late 2010s). A note on the overall study: Mean age, gender distribution, total cell number and subset yield were not different between patients and healthy donors. Naive and central memory subsets were obtained from all 30 or so donors, but regulatory and stem cell-like memory subsets were isolated from only 8 patients and roughly eight healthy donors. A total of over 95,000,000 sorted cells were examined across all samples, and RNA yield correlated strongly with the number of cells per subset. In the study, recently diagnosed type 1 diabetes patients and matched healthy donors were compared on the TCRB repertoires of their sorted circulating CD4+ T cell subsets.

Each donor gave one peripheral blood draw, roughly 120 mL on average, collected into heparinised tubes. A BD FACSAria II and a panel including CD45RO, CCR7, CD25, CD127, CD95 and CD27 were used to sort naive, central memory, regulatory and stem cell-like memory CD4+ T cells. A purity above 95% was achieved for all sorted populations. PBMCs were separated immediately by Lymphoprep density gradient centrifugation and were stained directly, without being cultured. So that batch effects would be minimized, each experiment stained and sorted samples in pairs, pairing one healthy donor with one patient. Beyond this particular receptor, the publication reports: At VDJ recombination sites, type 1 diabetes patients had fewer insertions and more deleted nucleotides, which implies abnormalities in thymic rearrangement. Because cDNA was sequenced instead of genomic DNA, activated cells with high expression could be over-represented, although the groups did not differ in activation or CD3 levels. Because small numbers of individuals were included in the HLA sub-analyses, any influence of HLA type on TCRB rearrangement was left unresolved. Naive, central memory and regulatory TCRB repertoires appeared more similar among patients than among healthy donors. Shorter templates might have been favored by PCR, but patient and control samples were amplified and corrected together, so both groups would have been affected equally by any skew. A moderate but significant shortening of TCRB CDR3 length was observed in type 1 diabetes patients in all four CD4+ subsets.

The entire amount of isolated RNA was reverse transcribed using the High Capacity cDNA Reverse Transcription Kit, so the sequenced TCRB transcripts were expressed ones. Deep immunoSEQ sequencing was performed on naive, central memory and regulatory T cell samples, with an average of about 3.6 million total reads per sample. Sorted cells were lysed in RLT buffer, and RNA was extracted using DNase-treated RNeasy Micro or Mini kits according to cell number. To prevent cross-contamination, each cell subset was processed individually, whereas patient and healthy donor samples were processed jointly. TCRB sequences were amplified from cDNA with the immunoSEQ multiplex PCR, producing 87-bp fragments spanning the CDR3 region. Amplicons were sequenced on the Illumina HiSeq platform. Concerning the study's data processing: PCR bias was corrected computationally using synthetic template baselines, and reads within Hamming distance 2 were collapsed, with unmergeable singletons discarded. Reads were aligned against IMGT to assign V, D and J genes, CDR3 length and insertions or deletions at six rearrangement sites. Within each subset, clonotype counts were normalized to sorted cell number, after which true diversity and Gini coefficients were computed with the tcR R package. Repertoire sharing was quantified using the overlap coefficient calculated on TCRB nucleotide sequences. TCRdb obtained this table from immuneACCESS and retained in-frame rearrangements with V and J assigned. These tables miss some clones; where compared with another copy, unresolved V genes account for less than half of the shortfall, and the remainder is unexplained. D and trimming were read from the DNA, whereas the V and J calls and clone size are those reported in that table. The sample includes about 160,000 clones, with approximately 8.1% observed a single time. Clones ranked in the top ten supply approximately 0.69% of the sample.

This chain is built from TRBV7-3 and TRBJ2-1; TRBD1 could be the D gene, as 5 bases match. Sequenced: central memory CD4+ T cells from blood. This TCR was sampled from a man aged 18 to 35 in good health. The sequenced DNA: TGTGCCGTCAGGGAAGGCGATGAGCAGTTCTTC. The resulting protein is CAVREGDEQFF.